A selection of T cell receptor beta chains follows, all from one sample in a study of a mutant IDH1 vaccine in newly diagnosed glioma. Using immunoSEQ multiplex PCR, the repertoire was profiled, and TCRdb retains in-frame clones only, with some absent. The sample has around 29,000 clones; about 85% are singletons. Their cognate antigens are unknown. The material sequenced was peripheral blood mononuclear cells (PBMCs), taken from a glioma patient whose treatment included an IDH1 peptide vaccine. The source is a woman in her thirties or forties with glioma. Some clones in this sample may be carry-over from other donors' samples. Both conserved end residues are part of each CDR3. D genes are given only for firm matches. Only some rows state a clone size, as once, few, many or a class for expanded clones.

v_call: TRBV5-6
j_call: TRBJ1-5
clone_size: .
d_call: TRBD1
cdr3_aa: CASSSLTRDREGQPQHF
cdr3_nt: TGTGCCAGCAGCTCACTTACCCGGGACAGGGAAGGCCAGCCCCAGCATTTT

v_call: TRBV28
j_call: TRBJ2-7
clone_size: .
d_call: .
cdr3_aa: CASSLGLVYEQYF
cdr3_nt: TGTGCCAGCAGTTTGGGGCTAGTTTACGAGCAGTACTTC

v_call: TRBV19
j_call: TRBJ2-6
clone_size: .
d_call: TRBD1
cdr3_aa: CASKAIGTGTAISGANVLTF
cdr3_nt: TGTGCCAGTAAGGCGATCGGGACCGGGACAGCTATCTCTGGGGCCAACGTCCTGACTTTC

v_call: TRBV18
j_call: TRBJ2-3
clone_size: .
d_call: TRBD2
cdr3_aa: CASSATSGRAYTQYF
cdr3_nt: TGTGCCAGCTCAGCGACTAGCGGGAGGGCTTATACGCAGTATTTT

v_call: TRBV5-5
j_call: TRBJ1-1
clone_size: .
d_call: .
cdr3_aa: CASAGATEAFF
cdr3_nt: TGTGCCAGCGCGGGGGCGACTGAAGCTTTCTTT

v_call: TRBV19
j_call: TRBJ2-1
clone_size: once
d_call: .
cdr3_aa: CASIDPHSKSSYNEQFF
cdr3_nt: TGTGCCAGTATCGACCCTCACTCGAAAAGCTCCTACAATGAGCAGTTCTTC

v_call: TRBV27
j_call: TRBJ1-2
clone_size: .
d_call: TRBD1
cdr3_aa: CASSPGQGPYGYTF
cdr3_nt: TGTGCCAGCAGCCCGGGACAGGGCCCTTATGGCTACACCTTC

v_call: TRBV27
j_call: TRBJ2-7
clone_size: .
d_call: TRBD1
cdr3_aa: CASSLGQGSYEQYF
cdr3_nt: TGTGCCAGCAGTTTGGGACAGGGCTCCTACGAGCAGTACTTC

v_call: TRBV4-3
j_call: TRBJ1-1
clone_size: .
d_call: .
cdr3_aa: CASSPGRWTEAFF
cdr3_nt: TGCGCCAGCAGCCCGGGCCGCTGGACTGAAGCTTTCTTT

v_call: TRBV5-1
j_call: TRBJ1-6
clone_size: few
d_call: .
cdr3_aa: CASSLAGDLSPLHF
cdr3_nt: TGCGCCAGCAGCTTGGCCGGGGATCTATCACCCCTCCACTTT

v_call: TRBV27
j_call: TRBJ1-2
clone_size: once
d_call: TRBD1
cdr3_aa: CASSLQGGFEGYTF
cdr3_nt: TGTGCCAGCAGTCTACAGGGGGGCTTCGAGGGCTACACCTTC

v_call: TRBV28
j_call: TRBJ1-5
clone_size: once
d_call: TRBD1
cdr3_aa: CASSFEGQGFQPQHF
cdr3_nt: TGTGCCAGCAGTTTTGAGGGACAGGGCTTCCAGCCCCAGCATTTT

v_call: TRBV7-8
j_call: TRBJ2-1
clone_size: .
d_call: .
cdr3_aa: CASSLASSTFF
cdr3_nt: TGTGCCAGCAGCTTGGCTTCCAGTACGTTCTTC

v_call: TRBV7-3
j_call: TRBJ2-2
clone_size: .
d_call: .
cdr3_aa: CASSLIRGPHDTGELFF
cdr3_nt: TGTGCCAGCAGCTTAATCAGGGGCCCCCATGACACCGGGGAGCTGTTTTTT

v_call: TRBV29-1
j_call: TRBJ1-3
clone_size: few
d_call: .
cdr3_aa: CNLPGDITIYF
cdr3_nt: TGCAACCTTCCGGGGGATATCACCATATATTTT

v_call: TRBV5-1
j_call: TRBJ1-4
clone_size: once
d_call: .
cdr3_aa: CASTRGGDRTTNEKLFF
cdr3_nt: TGCGCCAGCACCCGGGGGGGTGACCGAACAACTAATGAAAAACTGTTTTTT

v_call: TRBV5-4
j_call: TRBJ2-5
clone_size: .
d_call: TRBD2
cdr3_aa: CASSLGVAGPTETQYF
cdr3_nt: TGTGCCAGCAGCTTGGGGGTAGCGGGTCCCACGGAGACCCAGTACTTC

v_call: TRBV9
j_call: TRBJ1-2
clone_size: .
d_call: .
cdr3_aa: CASSSVVRGDGYTF
cdr3_nt: TGTGCCAGCAGCTCTGTGGTCAGGGGCGATGGCTACACCTTC

v_call: TRBV28
j_call: TRBJ2-7
clone_size: .
d_call: TRBD1
cdr3_aa: CATQGDRASEQYF
cdr3_nt: TGTGCCACTCAGGGGGACAGGGCCTCCGAGCAGTACTTC